This is a list of T cell receptor beta chains from one sample in a study of T cell responses to AZD1222 COVID-19 vaccine. Here immunoSEQ multiplex PCR was the method, and the copy in TCRdb shows in-frame clones only, minus some. The top ten clones hold roughly 11% of a sample with 80,000 to 100,000 clones, about 83% of them seen once. The source was peripheral blood, collected 28 days after the second AZD1222 dose. These receptors originate from an adult who received the AZD1222 COVID-19 vaccine. Each CDR3 is given with its conserved first and last residue.

V gene: TRBV3-1/TRBV3-2; CDR3 length: 16; CDR3 protein: CASSQGQGTGGEKLFF
V gene: TRBV2; CDR3 length: 15; CDR3 protein: CASSPSLGSYNEQFF
V gene: TRBV5-4; CDR3 length: 17; CDR3 protein: CASSLSPRPDRNYGYTF
V gene: TRBV5-6; CDR3 length: 18; CDR3 protein: CASSSWTSGGRRTGELFF
V gene: TRBV10-3; CDR3 length: 14; CDR3 protein: CAISELATNEKLFF
V gene: TRBV18; CDR3 length: 16; CDR3 protein: CASSPPLAPTNEKLFF
V gene: TRBV4-2; CDR3 length: 13; CDR3 protein: CASSQDPLYEQYF
V gene: TRBV9; CDR3 length: 15; CDR3 protein: CASSVGVDSIDTQYF
V gene: TRBV9; CDR3 length: 15; CDR3 protein: CASSDRTGGSGTQYF
V gene: TRBV7-2; CDR3 length: 17; CDR3 protein: CASSLVSGLLSGNTIYF
V gene: TRBV5-4; CDR3 length: 13; CDR3 protein: CASSHSSTYEQYF
V gene: TRBV6-5; CDR3 length: 15; CDR3 protein: CASGPGQGFSDTQYF
V gene: TRBV7-9; CDR3 length: 11; CDR3 protein: CASSGSPEAFF
V gene: TRBV28; CDR3 length: 11; CDR3 protein: CASMEGLGAFF
V gene: TRBV7-9; CDR3 length: 13; CDR3 protein: CASKGVGAGELFF
V gene: TRBV7-9; CDR3 length: 14; CDR3 protein: CASSLDQGSNTIYF
V gene: TRBV7-3; CDR3 length: 13; CDR3 protein: CASSSGQEYEQYF
V gene: TRBV6-1; CDR3 length: 16; CDR3 protein: CASSEALQGPGNTIYF